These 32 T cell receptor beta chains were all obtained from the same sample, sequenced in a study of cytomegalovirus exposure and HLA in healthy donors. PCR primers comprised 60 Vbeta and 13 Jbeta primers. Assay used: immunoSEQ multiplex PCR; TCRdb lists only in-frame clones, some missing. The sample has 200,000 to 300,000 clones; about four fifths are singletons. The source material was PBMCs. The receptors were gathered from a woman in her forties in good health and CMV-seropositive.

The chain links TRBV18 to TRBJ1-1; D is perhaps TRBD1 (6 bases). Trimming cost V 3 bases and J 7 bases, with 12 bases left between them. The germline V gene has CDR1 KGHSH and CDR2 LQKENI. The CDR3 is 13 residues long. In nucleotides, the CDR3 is TGTGCCAGCTCACCGAGTAGGGGGAGTGAAGCTTTCTTT. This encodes CASSPSRGSEAFF.

CDR3 protein: CASSLDRGLGSYNEQFF. The CDR3 region has the DNA TGTGCCAGCAGCTTAGACAGGGGATTGGGCTCCTACAATGAGCAGTTCTTC. The V gene is TRBV11-3, the J gene TRBJ2-1; D might be TRBD1 (6 bases). The V gene's germline CDR1 is SGHNT and CDR2 YENEEA. The CDR3 loop spans 17 amino acids. The V end lost 0 bases, the J end lost 0 bases, and 12 bases lay between the germline ends.

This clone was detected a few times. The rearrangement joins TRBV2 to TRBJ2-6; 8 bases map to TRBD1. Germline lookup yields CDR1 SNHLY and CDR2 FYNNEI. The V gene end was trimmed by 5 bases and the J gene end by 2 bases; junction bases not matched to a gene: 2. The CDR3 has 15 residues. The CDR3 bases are TGTGCCAGCAGTTCGGACAGGGCTGGGGCCAACGTCCTGACTTTC. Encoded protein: CASSSDRAGANVLTF.

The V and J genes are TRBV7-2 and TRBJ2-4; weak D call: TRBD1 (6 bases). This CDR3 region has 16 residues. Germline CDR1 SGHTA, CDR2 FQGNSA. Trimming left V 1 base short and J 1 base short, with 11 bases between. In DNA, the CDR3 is TGTGCCAGCAGCTTAGAGGCAGGGGTGGCCAAAAACATTCAGTACTTC. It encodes CASSLEAGVAKNIQYF.

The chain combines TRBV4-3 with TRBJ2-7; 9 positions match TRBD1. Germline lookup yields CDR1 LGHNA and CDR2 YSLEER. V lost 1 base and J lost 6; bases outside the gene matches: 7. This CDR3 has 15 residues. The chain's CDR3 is CASSQVWTGESEQYF. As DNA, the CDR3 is TGCGCCAGCAGCCAAGTTTGGACAGGGGAGTCCGAGCAGTACTTC.

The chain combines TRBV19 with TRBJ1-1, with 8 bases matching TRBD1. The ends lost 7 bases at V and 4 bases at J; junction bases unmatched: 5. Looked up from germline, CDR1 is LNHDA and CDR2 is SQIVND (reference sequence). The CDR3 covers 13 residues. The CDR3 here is CASTSQGATEAFF. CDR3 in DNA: TGTGCCAGTACCTCGCAGGGGGCCACTGAAGCTTTCTTT.

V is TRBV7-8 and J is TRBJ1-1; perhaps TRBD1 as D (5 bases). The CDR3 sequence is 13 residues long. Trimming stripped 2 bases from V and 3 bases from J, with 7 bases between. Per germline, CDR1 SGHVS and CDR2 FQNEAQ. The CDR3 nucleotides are TGTGCCAGCAGCTTAAGGGGCGACACTGAAGCTTTCTTT. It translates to CASSLRGDTEAFF. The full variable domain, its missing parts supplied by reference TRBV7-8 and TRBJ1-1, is GAGVSQSPRYKVAKRGQDVALRCDPISGHVSLFWYQQALGQGPEFLTYFQNEAQLDKSGLPSDRFFAERPEGSVSTLKIQRTQQEDSAVYLCASSLRGDTEAFFGQGTRLTVV.

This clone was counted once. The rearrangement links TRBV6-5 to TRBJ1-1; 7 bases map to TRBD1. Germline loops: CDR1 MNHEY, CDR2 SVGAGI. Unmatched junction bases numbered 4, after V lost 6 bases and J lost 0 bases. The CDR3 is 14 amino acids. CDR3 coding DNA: TGTGCCAGCAGACAGGGGTTGGTGAACACTGAAGCTTTCTTT. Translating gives CASRQGLVNTEAFF.

Here the CDR3 reads CASSAGAGEQYF. CDR3 nucleotide sequence: TGTGCCAGCAGCGCGGGGGCAGGCGAGCAGTACTTC. This chain connects TRBV7-9 to TRBJ2-5; D is perhaps TRBD2 (7 bases). The DNA matches TRBJ2-7 better at its end, which makes the J call doubtful. Germline CDR1 SEHNR, CDR2 FQNEAQ (reference sequence). The CDR3 length is 12 residues.

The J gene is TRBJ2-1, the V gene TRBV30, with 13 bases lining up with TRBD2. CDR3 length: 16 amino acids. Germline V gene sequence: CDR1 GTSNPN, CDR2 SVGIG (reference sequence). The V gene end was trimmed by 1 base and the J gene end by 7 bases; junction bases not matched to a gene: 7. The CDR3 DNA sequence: TGTGCCTGGAGTGAGGGAAGGACTAGCGGGAGAAATGAGCAGTTCTTC. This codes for CAWSEGRTSGRNEQFF.

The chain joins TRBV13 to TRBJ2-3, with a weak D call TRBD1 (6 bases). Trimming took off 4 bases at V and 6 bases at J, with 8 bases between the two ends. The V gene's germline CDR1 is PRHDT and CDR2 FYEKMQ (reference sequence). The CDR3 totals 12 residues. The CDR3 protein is CASSSDRDTQYF. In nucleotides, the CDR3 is TGTGCCAGCAGCTCCGACAGGGATACGCAGTATTTT.

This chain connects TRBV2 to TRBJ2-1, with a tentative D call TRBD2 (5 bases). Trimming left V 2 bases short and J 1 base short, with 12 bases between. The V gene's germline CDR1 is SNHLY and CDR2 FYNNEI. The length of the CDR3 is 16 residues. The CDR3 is CASSELRAASYNEQFF. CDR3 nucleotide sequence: TGTGCCAGCAGTGAATTAAGAGCGGCTTCCTACAATGAGCAGTTCTTC.

CDR3 in amino acids: CATGTGLNYGYTF. DNA for the CDR3: TGTGCCACCGGGACAGGGCTGAACTATGGCTACACCTTC. The chain joins TRBV19 to TRBJ1-2; TRBD1 aligns across 9 bases. Germline assignment: CDR1 LNHDA and CDR2 SQIVND (reference sequence). The CDR3 runs 13 residues. The V and J ends lost 10 bases and 2 bases, in that order; junction bases with no gene match: 5.

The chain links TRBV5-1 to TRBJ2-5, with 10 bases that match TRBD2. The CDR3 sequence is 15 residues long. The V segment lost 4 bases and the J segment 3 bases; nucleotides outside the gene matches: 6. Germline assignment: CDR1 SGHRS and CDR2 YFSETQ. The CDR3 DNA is TGCGCCAGCAGCCCGGGACTAGCGCGTGAAGAGACCCAGTACTTC. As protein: CASSPGLAREETQYF.

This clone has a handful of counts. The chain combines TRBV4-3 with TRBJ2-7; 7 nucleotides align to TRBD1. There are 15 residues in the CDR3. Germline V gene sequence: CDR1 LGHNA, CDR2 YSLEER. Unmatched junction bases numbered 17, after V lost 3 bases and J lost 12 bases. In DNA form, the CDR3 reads TGCGCCAGCAGCCAGGGGACAGCTATTCCTACGAGGGTGTACTTC. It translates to CASSQGTAIPTRVYF.

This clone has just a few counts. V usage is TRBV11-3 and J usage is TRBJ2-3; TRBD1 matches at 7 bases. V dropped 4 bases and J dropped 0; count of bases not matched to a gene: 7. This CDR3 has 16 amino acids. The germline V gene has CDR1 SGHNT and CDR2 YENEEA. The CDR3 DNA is TGTGCCAGCAGCTCCGGACAGGCGACTAGCACAGATACGCAGTATTTT. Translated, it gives CASSSGQATSTDTQYF. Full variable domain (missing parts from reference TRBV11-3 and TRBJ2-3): EAGVVQSPRYKIIEKKQPVAFWCNPISGHNTLYWYLQNLGQGPELLIRYENEEAVDDSQLPKDRFSAERLKGVDSTLKIQPAELGDSAVYLCASSSGQATSTDTQYFGPGTRLTVL.

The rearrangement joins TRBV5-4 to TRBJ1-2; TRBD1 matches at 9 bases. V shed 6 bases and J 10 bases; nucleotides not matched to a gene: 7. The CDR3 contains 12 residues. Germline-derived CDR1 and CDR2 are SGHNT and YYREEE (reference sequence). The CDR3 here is CASTPDRGAYTF. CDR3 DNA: TGTGCCAGCACCCCGGACAGGGGTGCCTACACCTTC.

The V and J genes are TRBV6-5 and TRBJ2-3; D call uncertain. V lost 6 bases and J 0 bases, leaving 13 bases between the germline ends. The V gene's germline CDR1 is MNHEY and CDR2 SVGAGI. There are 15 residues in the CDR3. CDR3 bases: TGTGCCAGCAGAACTCACGGGTTTAGCACAGATACGCAGTATTTT. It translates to CASRTHGFSTDTQYF.

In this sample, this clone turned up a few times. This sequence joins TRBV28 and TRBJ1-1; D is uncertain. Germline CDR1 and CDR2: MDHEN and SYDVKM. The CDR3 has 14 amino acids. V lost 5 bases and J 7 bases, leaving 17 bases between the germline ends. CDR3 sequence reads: CASSPHQAVSEAFF. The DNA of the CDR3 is TGTGCCAGCAGTCCTCACCAGGCAGTTAGTGAAGCTTTCTTT.

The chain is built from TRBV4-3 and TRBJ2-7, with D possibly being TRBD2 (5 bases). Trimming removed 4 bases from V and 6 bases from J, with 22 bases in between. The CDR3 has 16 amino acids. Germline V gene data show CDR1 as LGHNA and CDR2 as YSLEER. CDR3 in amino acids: CASSPRVVQPVVEQYF. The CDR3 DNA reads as TGCGCCAGCAGCCCGCGGGTAGTACAGCCCGTCGTCGAGCAGTACTTC.

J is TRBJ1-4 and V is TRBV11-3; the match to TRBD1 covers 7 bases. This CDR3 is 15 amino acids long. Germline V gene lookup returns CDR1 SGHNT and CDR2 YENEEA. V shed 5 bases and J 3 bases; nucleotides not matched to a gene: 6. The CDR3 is CASSKRQGANEKLFF. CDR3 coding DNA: TGTGCCAGCAGCAAGAGACAGGGAGCTAATGAAAAACTGTTTTTT.

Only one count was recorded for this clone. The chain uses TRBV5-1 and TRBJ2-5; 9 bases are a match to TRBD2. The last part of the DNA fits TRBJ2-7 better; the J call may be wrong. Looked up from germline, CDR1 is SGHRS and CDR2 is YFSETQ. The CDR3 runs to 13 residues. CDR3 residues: CATRDQTSGEQYF. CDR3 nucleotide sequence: TGCGCCACCAGAGATCAGACTAGCGGCGAGCAGTACTTC.

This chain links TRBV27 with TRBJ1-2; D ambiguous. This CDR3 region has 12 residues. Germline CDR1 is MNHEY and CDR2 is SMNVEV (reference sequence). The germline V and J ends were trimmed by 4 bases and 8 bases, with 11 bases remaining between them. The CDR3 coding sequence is TGTGCCAGCAGTTCACGGGGTGGGGGCTACACCTTC. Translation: CASSSRGGGYTF.

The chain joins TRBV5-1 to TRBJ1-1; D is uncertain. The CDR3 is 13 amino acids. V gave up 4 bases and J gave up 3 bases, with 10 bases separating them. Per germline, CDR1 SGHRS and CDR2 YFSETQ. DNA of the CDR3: TGCGCCAGCAGCCCGATGCGGGACACTGAAGCTTTCTTT. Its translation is CASSPMRDTEAFF. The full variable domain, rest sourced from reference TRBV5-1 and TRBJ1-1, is KAGVTQTPRYLIKTRGQQVTLSCSPISGHRSVSWYQQTPGQGLQFLFEYFSETQRNKGNFPGRFSGRQFSNSRSEMNVSTLELGDSALYLCASSPMRDTEAFFGQGTRLTVV.

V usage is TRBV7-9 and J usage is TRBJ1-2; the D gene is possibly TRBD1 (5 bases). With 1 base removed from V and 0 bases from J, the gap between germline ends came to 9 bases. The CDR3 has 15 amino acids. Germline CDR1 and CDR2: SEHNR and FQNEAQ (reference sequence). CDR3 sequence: CASSLEGLANYGYTF. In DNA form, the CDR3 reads TGTGCCAGCAGCTTAGAGGGGTTAGCTAACTATGGCTACACCTTC.

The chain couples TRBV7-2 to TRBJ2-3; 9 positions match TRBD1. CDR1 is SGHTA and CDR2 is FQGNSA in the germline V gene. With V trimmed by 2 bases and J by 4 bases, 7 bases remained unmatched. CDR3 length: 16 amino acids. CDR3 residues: CASSLRDRAVADTQYF. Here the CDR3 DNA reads TGTGCCAGCAGCTTACGGGACAGGGCGGTAGCAGATACGCAGTATTTT.

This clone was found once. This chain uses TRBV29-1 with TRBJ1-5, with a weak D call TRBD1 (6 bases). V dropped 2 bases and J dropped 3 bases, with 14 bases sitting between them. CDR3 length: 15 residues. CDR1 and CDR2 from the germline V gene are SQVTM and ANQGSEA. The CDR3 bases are TGCAGCGTTGAAATAGGGCAGGGGCCCAATCAGCCCCAGCATTTT. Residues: CSVEIGQGPNQPQHF.

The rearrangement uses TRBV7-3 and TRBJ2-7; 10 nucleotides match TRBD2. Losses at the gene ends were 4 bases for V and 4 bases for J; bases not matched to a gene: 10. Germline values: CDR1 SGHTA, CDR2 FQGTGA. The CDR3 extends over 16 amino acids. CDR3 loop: CASSSLGLADGYEQYF. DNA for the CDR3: TGTGCCAGCAGCTCCCTTGGACTAGCGGATGGTTACGAGCAGTACTTC.

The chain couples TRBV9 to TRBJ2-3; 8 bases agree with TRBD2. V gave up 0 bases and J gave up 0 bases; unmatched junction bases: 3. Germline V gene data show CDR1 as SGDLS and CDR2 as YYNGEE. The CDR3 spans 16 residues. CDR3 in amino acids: CASSVDPSGSTDTQYF. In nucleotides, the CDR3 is TGTGCCAGCAGCGTAGACCCTAGCGGGAGCACAGATACGCAGTATTTT.

For the CDR3, the DNA is TGTGCCAGCAGTCCCACTCGCACTAAAGCCTCCTACGAGCAGTACTTC. It encodes CASSPTRTKASYEQYF. This chain joins TRBV27 and TRBJ2-7; unclear D gene. Germline lookup yields CDR1 MNHEY and CDR2 SMNVEV (reference sequence). Between the trimmed V and J ends, which lost 5 bases and 0 bases, there was a span of 17 bases. The CDR3 is 16 amino acids.

CDR3 loop: CATSSQPGLGDNEQFF. CDR3 in DNA: TGTGCCACCAGCAGTCAACCGGGACTAGGGGACAATGAGCAGTTCTTC. This chain links TRBV15 with TRBJ2-1, with 8 bases that match TRBD2. The germline gives CDR1 LNHNV, CDR2 YYDKDF (reference sequence). J gave up 5 bases and V 3 bases, and 9 bases lay outside the gene matches. This CDR3 comprises 16 residues.

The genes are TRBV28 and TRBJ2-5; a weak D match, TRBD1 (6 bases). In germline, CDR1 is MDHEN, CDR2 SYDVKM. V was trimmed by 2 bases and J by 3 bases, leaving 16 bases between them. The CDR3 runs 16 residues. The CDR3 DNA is TGTGCCAGCAGTTTACCGCTTGGGGCAGGGGAAGAGACCCAGTACTTC. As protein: CASSLPLGAGEETQYF.